This is a list of T cell receptor beta chains from one sample in a study of blood T cell repertoires in COVID-19. Profiled with immunoSEQ multiplex PCR; TCRdb holds only in-frame clones, not every one. This table has a few hundred thousand clones, around 85% appearing once. Sequenced sample: PBMCs or T cells enriched from blood (not recorded which). These receptors all come from a man aged 35 to 55 who had recovered from COVID-19. Both conserved end residues are part of each CDR3. D genes are given only for firm matches. Clone size is stated in some rows and not others, as once, few, many or a class when expanded.

J gene,D gene,clone size,V gene,CDR3 DNA,CDR3 protein
TRBJ2-1,TRBD2,NA,TRBV28,TGTGCCAGCAGTTTGAGGACTAGCGGACTCTACTACAATGAGCAGTTCTTC,CASSLRTSGLYYNEQFF
TRBJ2-5,TRBD1,once,TRBV18,TGTGCCAGCTCACCACCAGGACAGGGGGCTTGGGTTCACCAAGAGACCCAGTACTTC,CASSPPGQGAWVHQETQYF
TRBJ2-5,NA,few,TRBV7-2,TGTGCCAGCAGCTCCCGACAGGTCCAAGAGACCCAGTACTTC,CASSSRQVQETQYF
TRBJ2-1,TRBD2,NA,TRBV5-5,TGTGCCAGCAGCTTGGGTGCCCAGCGGGAGAACTCTGAGCAGTTCTTC,CASSLGAQRENSEQFF
TRBJ2-7,NA,NA,TRBV5-4,TGTGCCAGCAGCGTCGGGTCCTACGAGCAGTACTTC,CASSVGSYEQYF
TRBJ2-2,TRBD2,once,TRBV6-5,TGTGCCAGCGTCCCGGGGGGAAACACCGGGGAGCTGTTTTTT,CASVPGGNTGELFF
TRBJ2-5,TRBD2,NA,TRBV3-1/TRBV3-2,TGTGCCAGCAGCCAAGTTCTTGGCTCGGGACTACAAGAGACCCAGTACTTC,CASSQVLGSGLQETQYF
TRBJ1-2,TRBD1,few,TRBV29-1,TGCAGCGTTCTCGCTCAGGGGGGAAACTATGGCTACACCTTC,CSVLAQGGNYGYTF
TRBJ1-6,NA,once,TRBV2,TGTGCCAGCAGTAGCCTCAATAATTCACCCCTCCACTTT,CASSSLNNSPLHF
TRBJ1-1,TRBD1,once,TRBV24-1,TGTGCCACCAGTGAATCCCCGCACAGGGGCGACACTGAAGCTTTCTTT,CATSESPHRGDTEAFF
TRBJ2-3,TRBD2,NA,TRBV6-1,TGTGCCAGCAGTGAACAGACGGGAGGGCCGACAGATACGCAGTATTTT,CASSEQTGGPTDTQYF
TRBJ1-2,TRBD1,NA,TRBV7-8,TGTGCCAGCAGCTCGCATTTCTTTACCGGGACAGGGGCGAGGCTGTACTTC,CASSSHFFTGTGARLYF
TRBJ2-7,TRBD2,NA,TRBV5-6,TGTGCCAGCAGAGAAGAAAACAAGCGGGATCCCTACGAGCAGTACTTC,CASREENKRDPYEQYF
TRBJ2-7,NA,NA,TRBV11-3,TGTGCCAGCGGCTCACTTCATTTCGAGCAGTACTTC,CASGSLHFEQYF
TRBJ2-7,NA,NA,TRBV2,TGTGCCAGCAGTCCAACCTACGAGCAGTACTTC,CASSPTYEQYF
TRBJ2-7,TRBD1,few,TRBV4-3,TGCGCCAGCAGCCAAGAGGGGACAGGGGGCTACGAGCAGTACTTC,CASSQEGTGGYEQYF
TRBJ1-5,NA,NA,TRBV15,TGTGCCACCAGCCCTGAGGTATGGGGAGATCAGCCCCAGCATTTT,CATSPEVWGDQPQHF
TRBJ2-7,TRBD2,NA,TRBV7-2,TGTGCCAGCAGCTTCGCCTCCGGGACTAGCGGCCGCGGGGGGCAGTACTTC,CASSFASGTSGRGGQYF
TRBJ1-5,NA,NA,TRBV30,TGTGCCTGGAGCAGGGGAGATCAGCCCCAGCATTTT,CAWSRGDQPQHF
TRBJ1-1,TRBD1,NA,TRBV5-1,TGCGCCAGCAGCCCGACAGGGGGCTTTGCTCACACTGAAGCTTTCTTT,CASSPTGGFAHTEAFF
TRBJ1-2,NA,once,TRBV5-1,TGCGCCAGCTTCAATCTCAGGAACTCGTGCACCTTC,CASFNLRNSCTF
TRBJ1-6,NA,NA,TRBV7-8,TGTGCCAGCAGCTTAGGCCAGGGTGGTTCACCCCTCCACTTT,CASSLGQGGSPLHF
TRBJ1-1,NA,NA,TRBV19,TGTGCCAGTACCGGTGATTGGTCAGGGGCTTTCTTT,CASTGDWSGAFF
TRBJ1-1,NA,NA,TRBV7-3,TGTGCCAGCAGTTCGACAGTGAACACTGAAGCTTTCTTT,CASSSTVNTEAFF
TRBJ2-1,TRBD2,once,TRBV2,TGTGCCAGCAGGCTAGCGGGCCGAGGAAAGGGTGAGCAGTTCTTC,CASRLAGRGKGEQFF
TRBJ1-5,NA,NA,TRBV29-1,TGCAGCGTTGTCGCGGGGCAGGGTATTGCTTCCCAGCATTTT,CSVVAGQGIASQHF
TRBJ2-3,NA,NA,TRBV6-1,TGTGCCAGCAGTGAACTAGGAGTCGTCACAGATACGCAGTATTTT,CASSELGVVTDTQYF
TRBJ2-3,NA,NA,TRBV7-3,TGTGCCAGCAGCTTAGGCCTCCATGACACAGATACGCAGTATTTT,CASSLGLHDTDTQYF
TRBJ2-7,TRBD1,NA,TRBV7-9,TGTGCCAGCAGCTCTCCGGGACAGGGGGGGGCCGAGCAGTACTTC,CASSSPGQGGAEQYF
TRBJ1-2,NA,NA,TRBV28,TGTGCCAGCAGTTTGGGCACCCTATTCTATGGCTACACCTTC,CASSLGTLFYGYTF
TRBJ2-3,TRBD2,medium-sized,TRBV6-4,TGTGCCAGCAGCAGCTCTAGCGGGAGCACAGATACGCAGTATTTT,CASSSSSGSTDTQYF
TRBJ1-3,TRBD1,NA,TRBV11-2,TGTGCCAGCAGCCTAAAACCGGGACAGAGCTCTGGAAACACCATATATTTT,CASSLKPGQSSGNTIYF
TRBJ2-7,NA,NA,TRBV27,TGTGCCAGCAGTTTAGGGGGACAATTTTCAGAGAAGCAGTACTTC,CASSLGGQFSEKQYF
TRBJ1-2,TRBD1,few,TRBV6-5,TGTGCCAGCAGTTCCCCGGGACAGACTTACTATGGCTACACCTTC,CASSSPGQTYYGYTF
TRBJ2-7,TRBD2,once,TRBV10-3,TGTGCCATCAGTGAAGGCGGGAGCGCCTACGAGCAGTACTTC,CAISEGGSAYEQYF
TRBJ2-7,NA,NA,TRBV10-2,TGCGCCAGCAGTTTGGCCAGGGAGGACGAGCAGTACTTC,CASSLAREDEQYF
TRBJ2-3,TRBD2,NA,TRBV9,TGTGCCAGCAGCGTACCAAAACTTTCAAAGCGGGAGGGCCAGTATTTT,CASSVPKLSKREGQYF
TRBJ1-2,NA,NA,TRBV3-1/TRBV3-2,TGTGCCAGCAGCCCGTGGCGGGGGCAGGACTATGGCTACACCTTC,CASSPWRGQDYGYTF
TRBJ2-3,TRBD1,NA,TRBV13,TGTGCCAGCAGCTCGGACAGGGGGCGAGGGACGCAGTATTTT,CASSSDRGRGTQYF
TRBJ2-1,NA,NA,TRBV11-2,TGTGCCAGCAGCTTAGAGGGGGCTATTGATGAGCAGTTCTTC,CASSLEGAIDEQFF
TRBJ2-7,TRBD2,NA,TRBV11-2,TGTGCCAGCAGCTCCGGGTTAGCGGGAGGGCCGGGCGAGCAGTACTTC,CASSSGLAGGPGEQYF
TRBJ2-7,TRBD2,NA,TRBV4-1,TGCGCCAGCAGCCACGTTATTCATAGGGGGACTAGCGGGAGATACGAGCAGTACTTC,CASSHVIHRGTSGRYEQYF
TRBJ2-7,TRBD2,NA,TRBV7-9,TGTGCCAGCAGCCCGGCGGGGGGAGCGGCCAACCAGTACTTC,CASSPAGGAANQYF
TRBJ2-7,TRBD2,NA,TRBV7-9,TGTGCCAGCAGCTTAGAGAGCGGGAGCGTCGAGCAGTACTTC,CASSLESGSVEQYF
TRBJ1-2,NA,NA,TRBV12-3/TRBV12-4,TGTGCCAGCAGTTTTTCCGGGACAAATTACACCTTC,CASSFSGTNYTF
TRBJ1-1,NA,NA,TRBV3-1/TRBV3-2,TGTGCCAGCAGCTACCCCCCAGGGGACGCGAACACTGAAGCTTTCTTT,CASSYPPGDANTEAFF
TRBJ1-4,TRBD1,NA,TRBV19,TGTGCCAGTAGGCTGGGACAGGGAGATGAAAAACTGTTTTTT,CASRLGQGDEKLFF
TRBJ1-2,TRBD1,NA,TRBV7-2,TGTGCCAGCACCGACAGGGGAAAGAGCTATGGCTACACCTTC,CASTDRGKSYGYTF
TRBJ2-7,TRBD1,NA,TRBV15,TGTGCCACCAGCAGTGGCTCCTCAGGGGGCGGCTACGAGCAGTACTTC,CATSSGSSGGGYEQYF
TRBJ1-3,TRBD1,many,TRBV14,TGTGCCAGCGGACTGACAGGGTCTGGAAACACCATATATTTT,CASGLTGSGNTIYF
TRBJ2-2,NA,many,TRBV5-4,TGTGCCAGCAGCTTGACAGAGAATAACCCCGGGGAGCTGTTTTTT,CASSLTENNPGELFF
TRBJ1-2,TRBD1,NA,TRBV28,TGTGCCAGCAGTTTCAGGACAGGGTCCTATGGCTACACCTTC,CASSFRTGSYGYTF
TRBJ2-6,TRBD1,NA,TRBV10-3,TGTGCCATCAAAACCGGGACAGGGTCTGGGGCCAACGTCCTGACTTTC,CAIKTGTGSGANVLTF
TRBJ2-1,NA,NA,TRBV12-3/TRBV12-4,TGTGCCAGCGGTTCTTATCCGAATGAGCAGTTCTTC,CASGSYPNEQFF
TRBJ2-7,NA,NA,TRBV5-1,TGCGCCAGCAGCGGGGACATGAACTACGAGCAGTACTTC,CASSGDMNYEQYF
TRBJ2-5,NA,few,TRBV28,TGTGCCAGCAGAGCAGGGCTGGGGGAGACCCAGTACTTC,CASRAGLGETQYF
TRBJ2-7,TRBD2,NA,TRBV6-6,TGTGCCAGCAGTTACTCGACTAGCGGGATAACCTACGAGCAGTACTTC,CASSYSTSGITYEQYF